A selection of T cell receptor beta chains follows, all from one sample in a study of human T cells and chemical hapten exposure. TCRdb re-derived calls from the RACE reads in MiXCR, one entry per CDR3 protein. The sample yields 340,000 or so distinct CDR3 sequences, 5.5% to 8% seen once. The sequenced sample was whole blood, obtained in connection with sensitization to the hapten diphenylcyclopropenone (DPC). These receptors were obtained from a woman between 18 and 30 years old with alopecia areata. Some clones in this sample may be carry-over from other donors' samples. Each CDR3 is given with its conserved first and last residue. The D gene is left open where the match is weak. Rows give clone size only sometimes, using once, few, many, or a class for an expanded clone.

abundance,d_gene,j_gene,v_gene,CDR3aa,CDR3nt
many,.,TRBJ2-7,TRBV12-3/TRBV12-4,CASSPTLWQGIASEQYF,TGTGCCAGCAGTCCCACCCTATGGCAGGGAATAGCAAGCGAGCAGTACTTC
few,.,TRBJ1-5,TRBV7-2,CASSFRVGGNQPQHF,TGTGCCAGCAGCTTTAGGGTCGGGGGCAATCAGCCCCAGCATTTT
few,.,TRBJ1-6,TRBV10-3,CAISGSPTDYNSPLHF,TGTGCCATCAGTGGGTCCCCGACAGACTATAATTCACCCCTCCACTTT
few,.,TRBJ2-5,TRBV10-3,CAISDHSGNQETQYF,TGTGCCATCAGTGACCATAGCGGAAACCAAGAGACCCAGTACTTC
few,.,TRBJ1-6,TRBV18,CASSPPWQAGNSPLHF,TGTGCCAGCTCACCACCTTGGCAGGCTGGGAATTCACCCCTCCACTTT
many,.,TRBJ1-4,TRBV18,CASSPLPGSVNEKLFF,TGTGCCAGCTCACCACTCCCGGGTTCGGTTAATGAAAAACTGTTTTTT
many,.,TRBJ2-7,TRBV7-8,CASSSNRDESYEQYF,TGTGCCAGCAGCTCCAATCGGGACGAATCCTACGAGCAGTACTTC
many,TRBD2,TRBJ2-3,TRBV7-2,CASSLNPATSGGSGTDTQYF,TGTGCCAGCAGCTTAAACCCCGCGACTAGCGGGGGGTCCGGCACAGATACGCAGTATTTT
few,.,TRBJ1-1,TRBV9,CASSPWTGRNTEAFF,TGTGCCAGCAGCCCTTGGACGGGACGGAACACTGAAGCTTTCTTT
many,TRBD2,TRBJ2-2,TRBV7-9,CASSSLRGGGPTGELFF,TGTGCCAGCAGCTCCTTACGAGGCGGGGGACCCACCGGGGAGCTGTTTTTT
few,.,TRBJ2-4,TRBV29-1,CSVDGGAKNIQYF,TGCAGCGTTGATGGGGGAGCCAAAAACATTCAGTACTTC
few,.,TRBJ2-1,TRBV10-3,CAISETGFGEQFF,TGTGCCATCAGTGAAACAGGGTTTGGTGAGCAGTTCTTC
few,TRBD2,TRBJ2-3,TRBV29-1,CSVELAGGQIDTQYF,TGCAGCGTGGAACTAGCGGGGGGGCAGATAGATACGCAGTATTTT
many,.,TRBJ2-3,TRBV18,CASSPQNLDTQYF,TGTGCCAGCTCACCGCAAAACTTAGATACGCAGTATTTT
.,.,TRBJ2-1,TRBV6-5,CASTSPKAGYSNEQFF,TGTGCCAGCACTTCCCCGAAGGCGGGGTACTCCAATGAGCAGTTCTTC
.,.,TRBJ1-6,TRBV7-2,CASSLGVSGRNSPLHF,TGTGCCAGCAGCTTAGGGGTCTCCGGACGAAATTCACCCCTCCACTTT
.,TRBD1,TRBJ1-5,TRBV29-1,CSALQGSGNQPQHF,TGCAGCGCGTTACAGGGGTCGGGCAATCAGCCCCAGCATTTT
many,TRBD1,TRBJ1-1,TRBV7-8,CASSLIQGGTEAFF,TGTGCCAGCAGCCTTATACAGGGGGGAACTGAAGCTTTCTTT
.,.,TRBJ2-3,TRBV7-2,CASNRDKSTDTQYF,TGTGCCAGCAATAGGGACAAAAGCACAGATACGCAGTATTTT
.,TRBD1,TRBJ1-6,TRBV12-3/TRBV12-4,CASSPGQASPLHF,TGTGCCAGCAGCCCGGGACAGGCGTCACCCCTCCACTTT
.,.,TRBJ1-6,TRBV12-3/TRBV12-4,CASSFDRTGPLHF,TGTGCCAGCAGTTTCGACAGGACGGGACCCCTCCACTTT
many,.,TRBJ2-3,TRBV20-1,CSARDAGVPTDTQYF,TGCAGTGCTAGAGATGCAGGGGTCCCCACAGATACGCAGTATTTT
.,.,TRBJ2-3,TRBV6-1,CASSPRIAVSTDTQYF,TGTGCCAGCAGTCCCCGGATAGCCGTTAGCACAGATACGCAGTATTTT
.,.,TRBJ1-1,TRBV3-1,CASSHGQLNTEAFF,TGTGCCAGCAGCCACGGACAATTGAACACTGAAGCTTTCTTT
few,.,TRBJ2-3,TRBV7-2,CASSSRGTSTDTQYF,TGTGCCAGCAGCTCTCGGGGTACAAGCACAGATACGCAGTATTTT
few,.,TRBJ2-3,TRBV2,CASSKKTGTSTDTQYF,TGTGCCAGCAGTAAAAAGACAGGGACTAGCACAGATACGCAGTATTTT
.,.,TRBJ2-7,TRBV20-1,CSAVIAAPYEQYF,TGCAGTGCTGTAATAGCGGCGCCCTACGAGCAGTACTTC
.,TRBD1,TRBJ1-1,TRBV18,CASSVQGAVTEAFF,TGTGCCAGCTCAGTACAGGGGGCGGTAACTGAAGCTTTCTTT
once,TRBD1,TRBJ1-2,TRBV2,CASWTGANYGYTF,TGTGCCAGCTGGACAGGAGCTAACTATGGCTACACCTTC
.,.,TRBJ1-1,TRBV4-3,CASSQDGRDGNTEAFF,TGCGCCAGCAGCCAAGACGGCAGGGACGGGAACACTGAAGCTTTCTTT
.,.,TRBJ2-3,TRBV10-3,CASSGLRSTDTQYF,TGTGCCAGTTCCGGACTACGAAGCACAGATACGCAGTATTTT
.,.,TRBJ2-7,TRBV15,CATSRSGPYEQYF,TGTGCCACCAGCAGGTCAGGCCCCTACGAGCAGTACTTC
many,TRBD1,TRBJ1-1,TRBV4-2,CASSRGPNTEAFF,TGTGCCAGTTCAAGGGGGCCAAACACTGAAGCTTTCTTT
.,.,TRBJ2-7,TRBV5-1,CASSRADVGGGTYEQYF,TGCGCCAGCAGCCGGGCGGATGTAGGCGGGGGCACCTACGAGCAGTACTTC
.,TRBD2,TRBJ2-3,TRBV20-1,CSARDLWRGGTDTQYF,TGCAGTGCTAGAGATCTTTGGCGGGGGGGCACAGATACGCAGTATTTT
.,.,TRBJ1-1,TRBV10-3,CAISEFGDTEAFF,TGTGCCATCAGTGAATTCGGGGACACTGAAGCTTTCTTT
few,TRBD2,TRBJ2-1,TRBV27,CASSHSGGHYNEQFF,TGTGCCAGCAGTCATAGCGGGGGCCACTACAATGAGCAGTTCTTC
few,TRBD2,TRBJ2-7,TRBV7-2,CASSLAGAGDAYEQYF,TGTGCCAGCAGCTTAGCAGGAGCGGGGGATGCATACGAGCAGTACTTC
many,.,TRBJ2-1,TRBV12-3/TRBV12-4,CASSYVGEQFF,TGTGCCAGCAGTTATGTGGGTGAGCAGTTCTTC
.,.,TRBJ2-1,TRBV6-2/TRBV6-3,CASRGPGHKYNEQFF,TGTGCCAGCAGGGGGCCGGGACACAAATACAATGAGCAGTTCTTC
many,TRBD2,TRBJ2-3,TRBV7-2,CASSLGWSGADTQYF,TGTGCCAGCAGCTTAGGGTGGAGCGGGGCAGATACGCAGTATTTT
many,.,TRBJ1-6,TRBV7-9,CASSPIGNSPLHF,TGTGCCAGCAGCCCCATTGGGAATTCACCCCTCCACTTT
many,TRBD2,TRBJ2-1,TRBV5-5,CASSSAGGPNEQFF,TGTGCCAGCAGCTCAGCGGGGGGGCCCAATGAGCAGTTCTTC
many,.,TRBJ2-5,TRBV27,CASMTYPGQQETQYF,TGTGCCAGCATGACCTACCCAGGGCAGCAAGAGACCCAGTACTTC
.,TRBD2,TRBJ2-7,TRBV12-3/TRBV12-4,CASSATSGATYEQYF,TGTGCCAGCAGCGCAACTAGCGGGGCCACCTACGAGCAGTACTTC
many,TRBD1,TRBJ1-1,TRBV4-3,CASSQEEGQGYTEAFF,TGCGCCAGCAGCCAGGAAGAGGGACAGGGATATACTGAAGCTTTCTTT
many,.,TRBJ1-6,TRBV12-3/TRBV12-4,CASSPSPRGYNSPLHF,TGTGCCAGCAGTCCTAGTCCCAGGGGCTATAATTCACCCCTCCACTTT
few,.,TRBJ1-2,TRBV29-1,CSVTHEDGYTF,TGCAGCGTTACCCATGAGGATGGCTACACCTTC
.,.,TRBJ2-1,TRBV18,CASTPGTDIYNEQFF,TGTGCCAGCACACCCGGGACGGATATCTACAATGAGCAGTTCTTC
.,TRBD2,TRBJ2-3,TRBV12-5,CASGQNHRGLAGDEDTQYF,TGTGCTAGTGGTCAGAACCATCGAGGACTAGCGGGGGACGAAGATACGCAGTATTTT
.,.,TRBJ1-4,TRBV6-6,CASSYAGNEKLFF,TGTGCCAGCAGTTACGCCGGTAACGAAAAACTGTTTTTT
.,.,TRBJ1-1,TRBV7-2,CASSLGRGGHTEAFF,TGTGCCAGCAGCTTAGGAAGGGGGGGGCACACTGAAGCTTTCTTT
many,TRBD1,TRBJ2-1,TRBV9,CASSVSTGDNEQFF,TGTGCCAGCAGCGTGTCGACAGGGGACAATGAGCAGTTCTTC
many,.,TRBJ2-6,TRBV7-3,CASSYSPGANVLTF,TGTGCCAGCAGCTATTCCCCCGGGGCCAACGTCCTGACTTTC